This TCR beta chain was sequenced during a study of CD8 T cells in ankylosing spondylitis. Regarding the study as a whole: Significantly higher representation of disease-linked clones was reported for matched ankylosing spondylitis synovial fluid.

Many counts were recorded for this clonotype. The antigen is undetermined. An end of the junction differs from the germline gene, which may be a read error. TCRdb called the 5' RACE reads again in MiXCR, with one record for every CDR3 protein. The sample has around 39,000 distinct CDR3 sequences, roughly 13% seen once. This CDR3 region has 15 residues. Per the germline V gene, CDR1 is SGHDN and CDR2 is FVKESK. Specimen: synovial fluid, either unsorted or a sorted T cell fraction (not recorded which). The TCR comes from a male donor with ankylosing spondylitis. The V call is TRBV14, the J call TRBJ2-7; 7 nucleotides line up with TRBD1. CDR3 in amino acids: CASSKDRQGSYEQYF. CDR3 coding DNA: TGTGCCAGCAGCAAAGACCGACAGGGCTCCTACGAGCAGTACTTC. Complete variable domain (other parts from reference TRBV14 and TRBJ2-7): EAGVTQFPSHSVIEKGQTVTLRCDPISGHDNLYWYRRVMGKEIKFLLHFVKESKQDESGMPNNRFLAERTGGTYSTLKVQPAELEDSGVYFCASSKDRQGSYEQYFGPGTRLTVT.